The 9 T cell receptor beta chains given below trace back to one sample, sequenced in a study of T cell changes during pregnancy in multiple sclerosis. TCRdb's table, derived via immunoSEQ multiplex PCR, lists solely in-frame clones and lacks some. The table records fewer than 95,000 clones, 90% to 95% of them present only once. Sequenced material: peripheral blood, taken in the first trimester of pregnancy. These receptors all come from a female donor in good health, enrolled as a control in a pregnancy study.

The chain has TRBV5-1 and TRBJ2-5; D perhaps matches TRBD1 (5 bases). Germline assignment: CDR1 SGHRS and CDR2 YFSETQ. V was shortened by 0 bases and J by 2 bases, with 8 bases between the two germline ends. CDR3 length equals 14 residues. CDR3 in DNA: TGCGCCAGCAGCTTGGGTCAGGGACAAGAGACCCAGTACTTC. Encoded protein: CASSLGQGQETQYF.

The CDR3 loop reads CASTRGQGFLNIQYF. The CDR3 DNA follows: TGTGCCAGCACCAGGGGACAGGGCTTCCTAAACATTCAGTACTTC. The gene calls are TRBV7-9 and TRBJ2-4, with 9 positions matching TRBD1. Germline V lookup: CDR1 SEHNR, CDR2 FQNEAQ (reference sequence). This CDR3 has 15 amino acids. After removal of 7 bases from V and 6 bases from J, the junction contained 10 bases not matched to a gene.

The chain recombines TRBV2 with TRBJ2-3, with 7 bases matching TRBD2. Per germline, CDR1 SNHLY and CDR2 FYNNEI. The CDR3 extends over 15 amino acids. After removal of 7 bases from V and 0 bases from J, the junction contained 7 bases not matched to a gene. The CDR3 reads CASNVPGLSTDTQYF. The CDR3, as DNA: TGTGCCAGCAATGTCCCGGGACTAAGCACAGATACGCAGTATTTT.

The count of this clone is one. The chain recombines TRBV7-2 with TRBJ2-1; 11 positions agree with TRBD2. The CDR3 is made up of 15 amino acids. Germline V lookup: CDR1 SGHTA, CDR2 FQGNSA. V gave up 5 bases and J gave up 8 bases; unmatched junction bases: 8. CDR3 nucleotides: TGTGCCAGCAGCCCCGTAGCGGGAGGGCCCTATGAGCAGTTCTTC. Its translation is CASSPVAGGPYEQFF.

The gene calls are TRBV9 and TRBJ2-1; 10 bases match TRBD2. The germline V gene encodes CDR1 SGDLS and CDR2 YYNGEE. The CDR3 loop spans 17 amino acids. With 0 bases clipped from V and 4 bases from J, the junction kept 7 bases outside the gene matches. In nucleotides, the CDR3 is TGTGCCAGCAGCGTAGAGGGACTAGCGAGTCAATACAATGAGCAGTTCTTC. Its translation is CASSVEGLASQYNEQFF.

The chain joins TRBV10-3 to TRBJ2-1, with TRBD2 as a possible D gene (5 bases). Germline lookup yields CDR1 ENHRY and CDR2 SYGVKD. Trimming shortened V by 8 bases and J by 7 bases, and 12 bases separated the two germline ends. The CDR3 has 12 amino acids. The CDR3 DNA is TGTGCCATCGAGAGGGAGAAAAATGAGCAGTTCTTC. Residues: CAIEREKNEQFF.

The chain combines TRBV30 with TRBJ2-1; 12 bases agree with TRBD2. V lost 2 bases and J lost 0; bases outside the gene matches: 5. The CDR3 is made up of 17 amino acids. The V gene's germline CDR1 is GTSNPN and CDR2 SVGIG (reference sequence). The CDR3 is CAWSLAGGISSYNEQFF. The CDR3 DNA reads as TGTGCCTGGAGTCTAGCGGGAGGGATAAGCTCCTACAATGAGCAGTTCTTC.

Written as DNA, the CDR3 is TGCGCCAGCAGCTTGGCCCTAGGAGGAGATGAGCAGTTCTTC. Protein: CASSLALGGDEQFF. V usage is TRBV5-1 and J usage is TRBJ2-1; maybe TRBD2 (5 bases). Trimming removed 0 bases at V and 8 bases at J, with 12 bases between. This CDR3 is 14 amino acids long. CDR1 SGHRS and CDR2 YFSETQ come from the germline V gene.

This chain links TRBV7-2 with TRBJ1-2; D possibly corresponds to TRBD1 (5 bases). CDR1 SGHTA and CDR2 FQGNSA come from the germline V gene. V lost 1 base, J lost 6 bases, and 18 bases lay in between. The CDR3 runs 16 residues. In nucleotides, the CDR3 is TGTGCCAGCAGCTTAGTATCGGAGGGACCAGGTGATGGCTACACCTTC. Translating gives CASSLVSEGPGDGYTF. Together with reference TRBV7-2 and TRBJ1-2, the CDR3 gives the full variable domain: GAGVSQSPSNKVTEKGKDVELRCDPISGHTALYWYRQSLGQGLEFLIYFQGNSAPDKSGLPSDRFSAERTGGSVSTLTIQRTQQEDSAVYLCASSLVSEGPGDGYTFGSGTRLTVV.